The 25 T cell receptor beta chains listed next were all sequenced from one sample in a study of cytomegalovirus exposure and HLA in healthy donors. Using immunoSEQ multiplex PCR, the repertoire was profiled, and TCRdb retains in-frame clones only, with some absent. The sample holds 90,000 to 110,000 clones, about 86% seen once. The sample comprised PBMCs. These TCRs come from a woman younger than 30 in good health and CMV-seropositive.

The genes are TRBV5-1 and TRBJ2-7, with 9 nucleotides matching TRBD1. The CDR3 length is 15 residues. Per the germline V gene, CDR1 is SGHRS and CDR2 is YFSETQ. V shed 0 bases, J shed 2 bases, and the junction held 3 bases outside the gene matches. CDR3 loop: CASSLAGTGPYEQYF. The CDR3 bases are TGCGCCAGCAGCTTGGCCGGGACAGGGCCCTACGAGCAGTACTTC.

This chain joins TRBV10-1 and TRBJ1-1; D ambiguous. The germline V gene encodes CDR1 WNHNN and CDR2 SYGVQD (reference sequence). The CDR3 has 14 residues. With 0 bases removed from V and 1 base from J, the gap between germline ends came to 6 bases. The DNA of the CDR3 is TGCGCCAGCAGTGAGTCAGGGAGGAACACTGAAGCTTTCTTT. Amino acids: CASSESGRNTEAFF.

The V call is TRBV6-1, the J call TRBJ1-1; possibly TRBD1 for D (5 bases). The CDR3 is 13 residues long. The V end was cut by 3 bases, the J end by 3 bases, with 8 bases between. Germline V lookup: CDR1 MNHNS, CDR2 SASEGT. The CDR3 DNA follows: TGTGCCAGCAGTGAGCAGGGCGACACTGAAGCTTTCTTT. Protein sequence: CASSEQGDTEAFF.

The chain uses TRBV5-1 and TRBJ2-3; a weak D match, TRBD1 (6 bases). V lost 1 base to trimming and J lost 1 base, with 10 bases between them. Germline-derived CDR1 and CDR2 are SGHRS and YFSETQ. The CDR3 length is 15 residues. The CDR3 nucleotides read TGCGCCAGCAGCTTGTCAGGGGCCCGCACAGATACGCAGTATTTT. Translation gives CASSLSGARTDTQYF. The variable domain in full, completed from reference TRBV5-1 and TRBJ2-3, reads KAGVTQTPRYLIKTRGQQVTLSCSPISGHRSVSWYQQTPGQGLQFLFEYFSETQRNKGNFPGRFSGRQFSNSRSEMNVSTLELGDSALYLCASSLSGARTDTQYFGPGTRLTVL.

The rearrangement joins TRBV6-1 to TRBJ2-5; TRBD1 aligns across 10 bases. The CDR3 contains 13 residues. The germline V gene encodes CDR1 MNHNS and CDR2 SASEGT. Trimming removed 4 bases from V and 4 bases from J; junction bases left unmatched: 0. The CDR3 DNA reads as TGTGCCAGCAGTGGACAGGGGGCAGAGACCCAGTACTTC. Its translation is CASSGQGAETQYF.

V is TRBV21-1 and J is TRBJ2-4; the D call of TRBD2 is as the table states it, not checked on the DNA. TRBV21-1 is marked as a pseudogene. The CDR3 extends over 17 amino acids. DNA for the CDR3: TGTGCCAGCAGCAAAGTTGCGCCCCGGTTAGCCAAAAACATTCAGTACTTC. It yields the protein CASSKVAPRLAKNIQYF.

Turning to this clone: The junction shows a germline mismatch at one end, possibly a read error. The genes are TRBV2 and TRBJ1-1; D perhaps matches TRBD1 (6 bases). From germline, CDR1 is SNHLY and CDR2 FYNNEI. This CDR3 contains 15 residues. CDR3: CASREASGQNRQAFF. CDR3 coding DNA: TGTGCCAGCAGGGAAGCGTCGGGACAAAATCGACAAGCTTTCTTT.

This clone is medium-sized. This chain joins TRBV10-3 and TRBJ1-2, with D unresolved. Germline assignment: CDR1 ENHRY and CDR2 SYGVKD. The V gene lost 6 bases and the J gene lost 6 bases, with 8 bases spanning the gap. The CDR3 length is 11 residues. The CDR3 sequence: CAISARDGYTF. CDR3 coding DNA: TGTGCCATCAGCGCCCGGGATGGCTACACCTTC.

The J gene is TRBJ2-3, the V gene TRBV28, with 10 positions matching TRBD2. The CDR3 runs 15 residues. From germline, CDR1 is MDHEN and CDR2 SYDVKM. V lost 6 bases, J lost 2 bases, and 5 bases stayed unmatched. The CDR3: CASSSGLAYTDTQYF. The CDR3 region has the DNA TGTGCCAGCAGCTCGGGACTAGCGTACACAGATACGCAGTATTTT.

This chain uses TRBV5-1 with TRBJ2-7; 12 bases match TRBD2. This CDR3 is 14 amino acids long. Germline trimming cut 3 bases from V and 2 bases from J; bases unmatched to any gene: 0. Germline V gives CDR1 SGHRS, CDR2 YFSETQ. CDR3 nucleotides: TGCGCCAGCAGCTGGACTAGCGGGACCTACGAGCAGTACTTC. This gives the protein CASSWTSGTYEQYF.

This chain connects TRBV2 to TRBJ2-3; 11 positions match TRBD2. This CDR3 has 17 residues. Germline CDR1 reads SNHLY; CDR2 reads FYNNEI. V shed 4 bases and J 2 bases; nucleotides not matched to a gene: 8. Written as DNA, the CDR3 is TGTGCCAGCAGTGTCCGCTCGGGACTAGCGGCCACAGATACGCAGTATTTT. Translated, it gives CASSVRSGLAATDTQYF. Based on the CDR3 plus reference TRBV2 and TRBJ2-3, the full variable domain is EPEVTQTPSHQVTQMGQEVILRCVPISNHLYFYWYRQILGQKVEFLVSFYNNEISEKSEIFDDQFSVERPDGSNFTLKIRSTKLEDSAMYFCASSVRSGLAATDTQYFGPGTRLTVL.

The chain couples TRBV7-2 to TRBJ2-5; the D is unclear. The CDR3 length is 11 residues. V was clipped by 4 bases and J by 5 bases, with 5 bases between them. Germline V gene lookup returns CDR1 SGHTA and CDR2 FQGNSA. DNA for the CDR3: TGTGCCAGCAGCTCAATGGAGACCCAGTACTTC. It yields the protein CASSSMETQYF.

This clone was recorded once. This chain joins TRBV5-8 and TRBJ2-1, with 12 positions matching TRBD2. The ends lost 4 bases at V and 7 bases at J; junction bases unmatched: 9. Germline V CDR1 and CDR2: SGHTS, YDEGEE. This CDR3 has 16 residues. The CDR3 here is CASSQRTSGMRNEQFF. DNA of the CDR3: TGTGCCAGCAGCCAGCGGACTAGCGGGATGAGGAATGAGCAGTTCTTC.

V is TRBV9 and J is TRBJ2-1, with D perhaps TRBD2 (5 bases). The V end was cut by 4 bases, the J end by 5 bases, with 13 bases between. CDR1 and CDR2 from the germline V gene are SGDLS and YYNGEE. The CDR3 totals 14 residues. Written as DNA, the CDR3 is TGTGCCAGCAGCTCGGACTCAAACAACAATGAGCAGTTCTTC. Amino acids: CASSSDSNNNEQFF.

This chain joins TRBV19 and TRBJ2-2; 10 bases are shared with TRBD1. Germline loops: CDR1 LNHDA, CDR2 SQIVND (reference sequence). This CDR3 is built from 14 residues. The V segment lost 7 bases and the J segment 7 bases; nucleotides outside the gene matches: 6. CDR3 bases: TGTGCCAGTACCCGGGGACAGGGGATCGGGGAGCTGTTTTTT. This gives the protein CASTRGQGIGELFF.

The chain combines TRBV18 with TRBJ1-1; TRBD1 might be the D (6 bases). In germline, CDR1 is KGHSH, CDR2 LQKENI. The CDR3 totals 15 residues. Trimming left V 2 bases short and J 1 base short, with 11 bases between. CDR3 sequence: CASSPGPGQNTEAFF. Written as DNA, the CDR3 is TGTGCCAGCTCACCAGGTCCGGGACAGAACACTGAAGCTTTCTTT.

The chain carries TRBV5-1 and TRBJ2-1, with D unresolved. The CDR3 has 13 residues. Germline CDR1 and CDR2: SGHRS and YFSETQ. Deletions cut 0 bases from V and 5 bases from J, with 6 bases between. CDR3 region: CASSLALNNEQFF. CDR3 DNA: TGCGCCAGCAGCTTGGCCCTTAACAATGAGCAGTTCTTC.

The table lists this clone with many counts. This chain connects TRBV2 to TRBJ1-1; no definite D call. Germline CDR1 is SNHLY and CDR2 is FYNNEI. The CDR3 spans 13 residues. V lost 10 bases and J lost 3, with 15 bases in between. CDR3 sequence (DNA): TGTGCCACCAAAGGGTCGGGGTACACTGAAGCTTTCTTT. It specifies CATKGSGYTEAFF. Full variable domain (outside the CDR3, taken from reference TRBV2 and TRBJ1-1): EPEVTQTPSHQVTQMGQEVILRCVPISNHLYFYWYRQILGQKVEFLVSFYNNEISEKSEIFDDQFSVERPDGSNFTLKIRSTKLEDSAMYFCATKGSGYTEAFFGQGTRLTVV.

In the case of this clone: Germline and junction disagree at one end, which may indicate a read error. The chain employs TRBV7-7 and TRBJ2-1; possible D gene TRBD2, 7 bases. Germline V gene data show CDR1 as SSHAT and CDR2 as FNYEAQ (reference sequence). The CDR3 runs 15 residues. This CDR3 is CASSLGEGAYNEQFF. The CDR3 DNA is TGTGCTAGCAGCTTAGGGGAGGGGGCCTACAATGAGCAGTTCTTC.

This chain joins TRBV29-1 and TRBJ1-4, with 7 bases matching TRBD1. This CDR3 contains 13 residues. Germline CDR1 reads SQVTM; CDR2 reads ANQGSEA. V dropped 5 bases and J dropped 4; count of bases not matched to a gene: 4. CDR3 amino acids: CSVPGQFNEKLFF. The CDR3 region has the DNA TGCAGCGTTCCGGGACAGTTTAATGAAAAACTGTTTTTT. Using reference TRBV29-1 and TRBJ1-4 for the parts outside the CDR3, the full variable domain is SAVISQKPSRDICQRGTSLTIQCQVDSQVTMMFWYRQQPGQSLTLIATANQGSEATYESGFVIDKFPISRPNLTFSTLTVSNMSPEDSSIYLCSVPGQFNEKLFFGSGTQLSVL.

The gene calls are TRBV2 and TRBJ2-7; the D gene is possibly TRBD2 (6 bases). V was trimmed by 8 bases and J by 7 bases, leaving 18 bases between them. Germline assignment: CDR1 SNHLY and CDR2 FYNNEI. The CDR3 length is 13 residues. The CDR3 is CASQRRDVGEQYF. In nucleotides, the CDR3 is TGTGCCAGCCAAAGGAGGGACGTTGGGGAGCAGTACTTC.

The chain recombines TRBV4-1 with TRBJ2-1; TRBD2 agrees at 7 bases. CDR3 length: 13 amino acids. Looked up from germline, CDR1 is MGHRA and CDR2 is YSYEKL. Germline trimming cut 10 bases from V and 1 base from J; bases unmatched to any gene: 4. The CDR3 region is CATSGGSYNEQFF. The CDR3 bases are TGCGCCACCTCGGGAGGTTCCTACAATGAGCAGTTCTTC.

This chain joins TRBV29-1 and TRBJ2-7; possibly TRBD1 for D (6 bases). CDR3 length: 13 amino acids. The V end was cut by 5 bases, the J end by 5 bases, with 16 bases between. In germline, CDR1 is SQVTM, CDR2 ANQGSEA. The CDR3 protein is CSVTGRIMDEQYF. The DNA for the CDR3 is TGCAGCGTTACAGGGCGGATTATGGACGAGCAGTACTTC.

The genes are TRBV5-1 and TRBJ2-3; the D gene is possibly TRBD1 (6 bases). The length of the CDR3 is 14 residues. Germline CDR1 is SGHRS and CDR2 is YFSETQ. Trimming shortened V by 3 bases and J by 4 bases, and 12 bases separated the two germline ends. The CDR3 DNA follows: TGCGCCAGCAGCTGGTCGGGACAAGCAGATACGCAGTATTTT. Translation: CASSWSGQADTQYF.

Of note for this clone: The germline gene is not matched at one end of the junction; a read error may be the cause. This chain joins TRBV27 and TRBJ2-7, with TRBD1 matching 10 bases. Germline-derived CDR1 and CDR2 are MNHEY and SMNVEV (reference sequence). The CDR3 covers 17 residues. The CDR3 sequence: CARSLYRGTGVPYEQYF. CDR3 bases: TGTGCCCGCAGTTTATACCGTGGGACAGGGGTTCCCTACGAGCAGTACTTC.